Included here is one TCR beta chain sequence, with context. Its antigen is not identified. The sample is drawn from a study of T cells after yellow fever vaccination. Study background: Preparation used SMART-Seq v4 Ultra Low Input for the low-cell-number fractions.

Looked up from germline, CDR1 is LGHDT and CDR2 is YNNKEL (reference sequence). This CDR3 comprises 16 residues. The trim removed 2 bases at V and 7 bases at J, leaving 6 bases unmatched. Study outcomes and limitations: It was a small share of clonotypes that appeared in both CD4 and CD8 compartments. Weaker overall was a secondary response that nonetheless peaked faster, on day 5 versus 15.

Synthesis of TCR cDNA relied on 5'RACE template switching, which attached a universal primer site and UMIs. TCRdb recomputed calls from the 5' RACE reads with MiXCR, one row per CDR3 protein. The sample contains about 400,000 distinct CDR3 sequences, roughly 11% of which appear only once. The input for sequencing was PBMCs, taken on the day of the first yellow fever vaccination. This clonotype was sampled from a man younger than 30 who received the YFV17D yellow fever vaccine. The chain couples TRBV3-1 to TRBJ2-2; 11 bases map to TRBD2. The CDR3 coding sequence is TGTGCCAGCAGCCAACTAGCGGGGGGCCCTCACGGGGAGCTGTTTTTT. This sequence encodes CASSQLAGGPHGELFF.